The 21 T cell receptor beta chains below all came from one sample that was sequenced in a study of blood T cell repertoires in COVID-19. The method was immunoSEQ multiplex PCR; TCRdb's version includes in-frame clones alone and lacks a portion of them. The sample lists a few hundred thousand clones, around 83% occurring once. The sample consisted of PBMCs or T cells enriched from blood (not recorded which). These receptors all come from a woman in her fifties or sixties who had recovered from COVID-19.

This clone was recorded once. The rearrangement uses TRBV18 and TRBJ2-3; 9 bases agree with TRBD1. CDR1 KGHSH and CDR2 LQKENI come from the germline V gene. This CDR3 is 14 amino acids long. After removal of 8 bases from V and 4 bases from J, the junction contained 7 bases not matched to a gene. In DNA, the CDR3 is TGTGCCAGCGTTGACAGGGGGGGCCCAGATACGCAGTATTTT. Translation gives CASVDRGGPDTQYF.

This chain links TRBV12-3 or TRBV12-4 with TRBJ2-7; tentative D call: TRBD1 (5 bases). The CDR3 contains 13 residues. V was pared by 3 bases and J by 4 bases, with 10 bases between. The CDR3 DNA reads as TGTGCCAGCAGTTTCAACAGGCTTTACGAGCAGTACTTC. Translating gives CASSFNRLYEQYF.

This clone has just one count. The gene calls are TRBV21-1 and TRBJ1-4. TRBV21-1 is classified as a pseudogene. The CDR3 length is 20 residues. CDR3 loop: CASSKGPSGPHDYRGEKLFF. The CDR3 bases are TGTGCCAGCAGCAAAGGACCCTCCGGGCCACATGATTATCGAGGGGAAAAACTGTTTTTT.

The V gene is TRBV7-2, the J gene TRBJ1-2, with TRBD1 matching 7 bases. Germline assignment: CDR1 SGHTA and CDR2 FQGNSA. The CDR3 loop spans 13 amino acids. With V trimmed by 5 bases and J by 5 bases, 5 bases remained unmatched. The CDR3 DNA is TGTGCCAGCAGCCGGGACAGCCCTTATGGCTACACCTTC. Protein: CASSRDSPYGYTF.

The chain carries TRBV12-3 or TRBV12-4 and TRBJ2-2, with a weak D call TRBD1 (5 bases). Trimming shortened V by 2 bases and J by 5 bases, and 6 bases separated the two germline ends. CDR3 length: 13 amino acids. CDR3 sequence reads: CASSLRGTGELFF. The CDR3 nucleotides are TGTGCCAGCAGTTTAAGGGGTACCGGGGAGCTGTTTTTT.

V gene TRBV6-6 combines with J gene TRBJ2-4; 10 bases match TRBD1. V dropped 0 bases and J dropped 8; count of bases not matched to a gene: 4. The CDR3 has 15 residues. CDR1 is MNHNY, CDR2 SVGAGI, per germline (reference sequence). CDR3 residues: CASSYSDRGRDIQYF. CDR3 coding DNA: TGTGCCAGCAGTTACTCGGACAGGGGGAGGGACATTCAGTACTTC.

This clone was observed a single time. The chain combines TRBV3-1 (or the pseudogene TRBV3-2) with TRBJ1-6; tentative D call: TRBD1 (6 bases). This CDR3 has 15 amino acids. V was clipped by 1 base and J by 7 bases, with 11 bases between them. Per the germline V gene, CDR1 is LGHDT and CDR2 is YNNKEL (reference sequence). The CDR3 DNA reads TGTGCCAGCAGCCAAGGGCAGGGGAAAAATTCACCCCTCCACTTT. This translates into CASSQGQGKNSPLHF.

This clone is a singleton in its sample. The chain couples TRBV7-8 to TRBJ2-7; a weak D match, TRBD1 (5 bases). Germline CDR1 SGHVS, CDR2 FQNEAQ. Trimming left V 5 bases short and J 2 bases short, with 13 bases between. The CDR3 is 14 amino acids. The CDR3 region is CASSPRDFTYEQYF. The CDR3 DNA reads as TGTGCCAGCAGCCCCAGGGATTTTACCTACGAGCAGTACTTC.

This clone has a handful of counts. V gene TRBV30 combines with J gene TRBJ2-1, with TRBD2 matching 10 bases. This CDR3 region has 15 residues. After removal of 3 bases from V and 5 bases from J, the junction contained 7 bases not matched to a gene. Germline lookup yields CDR1 GTSNPN and CDR2 SVGIG (reference sequence). As DNA, the CDR3 is TGTGCCTGGAGCAACAGCGGGGGGGATCACAATGAGCAGTTCTTC. Its protein product is CAWSNSGGDHNEQFF. The variable domain in full, completed from reference TRBV30 and TRBJ2-1, reads SQTIHQWPATLVQPVGSPLSLECTVEGTSNPNLYWYRQAAGRGLQLLFYSVGIGQISSEVPQNLSASRPQDRQFILSSKKLLLSDSGFYLCAWSNSGGDHNEQFFGPGTRLTVL.

This clone has a handful of counts. The J gene is TRBJ1-1, the V gene TRBV5-6; D is undetermined. Between the trimmed V and J ends, which lost 2 bases and 4 bases, there was a span of 15 bases. Germline values: CDR1 SGHDT, CDR2 YYEEEE. This CDR3 has 15 residues. The CDR3: CASSFHLGRATEAFF. In DNA form, the CDR3 reads TGTGCCAGCAGCTTTCACCTGGGGAGGGCCACTGAAGCTTTCTTT.

This rearrangement joins TRBV10-3 to TRBJ1-6; 8 nucleotides agree with TRBD1. J was trimmed by 7 bases and V by 8 bases; bases with no gene match: 10. CDR1 is ENHRY, CDR2 SYGVKD, per germline. This CDR3 is built from 15 residues. CDR3 coding DNA: TGTGCCATCCAGGGTGGACAGGGTGTGAATTCACCCCTCCACTTT. Translated, it gives CAIQGGQGVNSPLHF.

The chain joins TRBV29-1 to TRBJ1-1; D uncertain. CDR1 is SQVTM, CDR2 ANQGSEA, per germline. Trimming shortened V by 6 bases and J by 9 bases, and 17 bases separated the two germline ends. The CDR3 length is 12 residues. The CDR3 region has the DNA TGCAGCGTCGCGGAGGGAAGCCAGCAAGCTTTCTTT. Protein: CSVAEGSQQAFF. Based on the CDR3 plus reference TRBV29-1 and TRBJ1-1, the full variable domain is SAVISQKPSRDICQRGTSLTIQCQVDSQVTMMFWYRQQPGQSLTLIATANQGSEATYESGFVIDKFPISRPNLTFSTLTVSNMSPEDSSIYLCSVAEGSQQAFFGQGTRLTVV.

The chain carries TRBV11-2 and TRBJ2-1; 8 bases fit TRBD2. V was clipped by 3 bases and J by 1 base; unmatched bases: 2. CDR3 length equals 15 residues. Germline CDR1 SGHAT, CDR2 FQNNGV. This CDR3 reads CASSLSSGSYNEQFF. The CDR3 DNA follows: TGTGCCAGCAGCTTGTCTAGCGGGTCCTACAATGAGCAGTTCTTC.

This clone occurred many times. V usage is TRBV5-1 and J usage is TRBJ2-7, with 14 nucleotides matching TRBD2. The CDR3 covers 16 residues. Germline V gene sequence: CDR1 SGHRS, CDR2 YFSETQ. Trimming took 4 bases from V and 3 from J; bases not matched to a gene: 6. This chain's CDR3 is CASSPRTSGRIYEQYF. The CDR3 nucleotides read TGCGCCAGCAGCCCGAGGACTAGCGGGAGGATCTACGAGCAGTACTTC.

The chain couples TRBV5-1 to TRBJ1-3; 8 bases line up with TRBD1. J lost 0 bases, V lost 0 bases, and 5 bases had no gene match. This CDR3 spans 17 amino acids. Per germline, CDR1 SGHRS and CDR2 YFSETQ. The CDR3 DNA follows: TGCGCCAGCAGCTTGGGGGACAGGCTCAGCTCTGGAAACACCATATATTTT. The encoded protein is CASSLGDRLSSGNTIYF.

This chain connects TRBV18 to TRBJ1-1; D is uncertain. CDR1 KGHSH and CDR2 LQKENI come from the germline V gene. Trimming pared 2 bases from V and 0 bases from J, leaving 19 bases between. CDR3 length: 18 amino acids. CDR3 sequence (DNA): TGTGCCAGCTCACCAGGGTCAGCCCAAGCGGTCATGAACACTGAAGCTTTCTTT. It codes for CASSPGSAQAVMNTEAFF.

The V gene is TRBV19, the J gene TRBJ1-4; D possibly corresponds to TRBD1 (5 bases). The CDR3 contains 17 residues. Trimming stripped 7 bases from V and 0 bases from J, with 18 bases between. Germline assignment: CDR1 LNHDA and CDR2 SQIVND (reference sequence). The CDR3 DNA reads as TGTGCCAGTACCGCAGGGCTCGGCTGGGCAACTAATGAAAAACTGTTTTTT. Protein sequence: CASTAGLGWATNEKLFF.

This clone has a handful of counts. The rearrangement links TRBV11-1 to TRBJ2-7; 11 bases are shared with TRBD2. The J segment lost 3 bases and the V segment lost 1 base, leaving 2 bases of the junction unmatched. CDR3 size: 15 residues. Germline V gene lookup returns CDR1 SGHAT and CDR2 FQDESV (reference sequence). CDR3 in amino acids: CASSLGLAGIYEQYF. The CDR3 bases are TGTGCCAGCAGCTTAGGACTAGCGGGGATCTACGAGCAGTACTTC. Variable domain in full (rest from reference TRBV11-1 and TRBJ2-7): EAEVAQSPRYKITEKSQAVAFWCDPISGHATLYWYRQILGQGPELLVQFQDESVVDDSQLPKDRFSAERLKGVDSTLKIQPAELGDSAMYLCASSLGLAGIYEQYFGPGTRLTVT.

The J gene is TRBJ1-6, the V gene TRBV6-4; tentative D call: TRBD1 (5 bases). Germline V lookup: CDR1 MRHNA, CDR2 SNTAGT. V lost 4 bases and J 7 bases, leaving 11 bases between the germline ends. The CDR3 has 14 amino acids. CDR3 nucleotide sequence: TGTGCCAGCAGTGCGGGTCAGGGAAATTCACCCCTCCACTTT. Translated, it gives CASSAGQGNSPLHF.

CDR3 loop: CASSPPQAYMNTEAFF. CDR3 DNA: TGTGCCAGCAGCCCTCCGCAGGCCTATATGAACACTGAAGCTTTCTTT. The chain combines TRBV7-8 with TRBJ1-1; D is undetermined. This CDR3 has 16 amino acids. Germline CDR1 SGHVS, CDR2 FQNEAQ. Trimming shortened V by 5 bases and J by 0 bases, and 16 bases separated the two germline ends.

This chain joins TRBV7-2 and TRBJ2-1, with a weak D call TRBD2 (6 bases). This CDR3 has 15 residues. Trimming cost V 1 base and J 0 bases, with 7 bases left between them. Germline V CDR1 and CDR2: SGHTA, FQGNSA. CDR3 sequence reads: CASSLVGGSYNEQFF. CDR3 nucleotides: TGTGCCAGCAGCTTAGTCGGGGGCTCCTACAATGAGCAGTTCTTC.